The 29 T cell receptor beta chains below all came from one sample that was sequenced in a study of blood T cells in healthy people across ages. A J-beta primer mix and a sample-barcoded 5' primer were used in a second PCR of about 7 to 11 cycles. In TCRdb, the 5' RACE reads were re-called with MiXCR into one record per CDR3 protein. The sample includes hundreds of thousands of distinct CDR3 sequences, more than 40% of them seen just once. The specimen sequenced was blood. These receptors all come from a woman aged 55-70 years in good health.

There are a few counts of this clonotype. The rearrangement links TRBV2 to TRBJ2-4; 9 bases match TRBD2. The last part of the DNA fits TRBJ2-7 better; the J call may be wrong. The CDR3 extends over 14 amino acids. Germline-derived CDR1 and CDR2 are SNHLY and FYNNEI. Here the CDR3 reads CASCIKREVYEQYF. In nucleotides, the CDR3 is TGTGCCAGCTGTATTAAGCGGGAGGTCTACGAGCAGTACTTC.

This clonotype appeared a single time. This chain connects TRBV3-1 to TRBJ2-1; 10 bases align to TRBD2. The CDR3 is 18 residues long. V trimming: 4 bases; J trimming: 7 bases; junction bases outside the gene matches: 16. CDR1 is LGHDT and CDR2 is YNNKEL in the germline V gene (reference sequence). The CDR3 DNA follows: TGTGCCAGCAGCCTCCTGGTCGGGCTAGCGGGAGATAGGAATGAGCAGTTCTTC. It is translated as CASSLLVGLAGDRNEQFF.

The chain joins TRBV20-1 to TRBJ2-5, with TRBD2 matching over 8 bases. The CDR3 is made up of 14 amino acids. Germline V lookup: CDR1 DFQATT, CDR2 SNEGSKA (reference sequence). The J segment lost 5 bases and the V segment lost 5 bases, leaving 10 bases of the junction unmatched. CDR3 loop: CSASLAEAGETQYF. CDR3 coding DNA: TGCAGTGCTTCACTAGCGGAGGCGGGCGAGACCCAGTACTTC.

The CDR3 here is CASSVAGLQETQYF. The CDR3 DNA reads TGTGCCAGCAGCGTAGCGGGGCTCCAAGAGACCCAGTACTTC. The chain uses TRBV9 and TRBJ2-5, with D perhaps given as TRBD1 or TRBD2 (5 bases each). The CDR3 is 14 amino acids. V shed 0 bases and J shed 1 base, with 7 bases lying between them. The germline V gene has CDR1 SGDLS and CDR2 YYNGEE.

The chain employs TRBV20-1 and TRBJ2-5, with D possibly TRBD2 on 6 matching bases. The J call may be in error: the DNA end matches TRBJ2-7 better. The V gene's germline CDR1 is DFQATT and CDR2 SNEGSKA (reference sequence). The CDR3 totals 16 residues. The CDR3 bases are TGCAGTGCTAGAGAATTAGCGGATGTCAGTACCTACGAGCAGTACTTC. It specifies CSARELADVSTYEQYF.

In its sample, this clonotype was seen a few times. The gene calls are TRBV9 and TRBJ2-7, with no clear D. This CDR3 contains 14 residues. The germline V gene encodes CDR1 SGDLS and CDR2 YYNGEE. Trimming took off 3 bases at V and 2 bases at J, with 12 bases between the two ends. The DNA of the CDR3 is TGTGCCAGCAGCGATGGCCCAGATCCCTACGAGCAGTACTTC. Amino acid sequence: CASSDGPDPYEQYF.

This clonotype was detected a few times. The chain links TRBV7-9 to TRBJ1-2; tentatively, D is TRBD1 (6 bases). The germline V gene has CDR1 SEHNR and CDR2 FQNEAQ (reference sequence). Trimming removed 5 bases at V and 5 bases at J, with 12 bases between. This CDR3 is built from 13 residues. For the CDR3, the DNA is TGTGCCAGCAGCCAACAGGGTACTTATGGCTACACCTTC. Protein: CASSQQGTYGYTF.

In DNA, the CDR3 is TGCAGTGCTAATGTTCAGGGGGCCAACTCCTACGAGCAGTACTTC. Translation: CSANVQGANSYEQYF. The rearrangement uses TRBV20-1 and TRBJ2-7; the match to TRBD1 covers 8 bases. V dropped 4 bases and J dropped 0; count of bases not matched to a gene: 8. This CDR3 has 15 residues. The germline V gene has CDR1 DFQATT and CDR2 SNEGSKA (reference sequence).

This clonotype was picked up a small number of times. This chain joins TRBV7-9 and TRBJ2-6; D unclear. The CDR3 covers 16 residues. The V end lost 3 bases, the J end lost 2 bases, and 11 bases lay between the germline ends. Germline CDR1 and CDR2: SEHNR and FQNEAQ (reference sequence). The CDR3 DNA is TGTGCCAGCAGCTTCGTGGATGGGACTGGGGCCAACGTCCTGACTTTC. This encodes CASSFVDGTGANVLTF. Based on the CDR3 plus reference TRBV7-9 and TRBJ2-6, the full variable domain is DTGVSQNPRHKITKRGQNVTFRCDPISEHNRLYWYRQTLGQGPEFLTYFQNEAQLEKSRLLSDRFSAERPKGSFSTLEIQRTEQGDSAMYLCASSFVDGTGANVLTFGAGSRLTVL.

J is TRBJ2-5 and V is TRBV20-1; 14 nucleotides agree with TRBD2. Trimming at V came to 5 bases and at J to 0 bases, leaving 8 bases not matched to a gene. Germline V gene lookup returns CDR1 DFQATT and CDR2 SNEGSKA (reference sequence). This CDR3 contains 17 residues. CDR3 region: CSAYGTSGRGYQETQYF. CDR3 DNA: TGCAGTGCTTACGGGACTAGCGGGAGAGGGTACCAAGAGACCCAGTACTTC.

This chain connects TRBV12-3 or TRBV12-4 to TRBJ2-4; D is perhaps TRBD1 (6 bases). This CDR3 is 13 amino acids long. V shed 5 bases and J shed 13 bases, with 18 bases lying between them. This CDR3 is CASSRGQPNEQYF. CDR3 nucleotide sequence: TGTGCCAGCAGTCGCGGACAGCCCAATGAGCAGTACTTC.

The chain joins TRBV20-1 to TRBJ2-7; maybe TRBD1 (6 bases). V was clipped by 1 base and J by 5 bases, with 18 bases between them. The CDR3 length is 15 residues. Germline V gene data show CDR1 as DFQATT and CDR2 as SNEGSKA (reference sequence). The CDR3 sequence: CSARVPKKQGNEQYF. CDR3 sequence (DNA): TGCAGTGCTAGAGTCCCCAAAAAACAGGGCAACGAGCAGTACTTC.

The chain combines TRBV5-1 with TRBJ1-1; D perhaps matches TRBD1 (6 bases). The CDR3 is made up of 15 amino acids. Germline CDR1 and CDR2: SGHRS and YFSETQ. The ends were cut back, 0 bases at V and 5 bases at J, with 14 bases in the middle. DNA of the CDR3: TGCGCCAGCAGCTTGGAGGGGGGGCAATGGACTGAAGCTTTCTTT. It is translated as CASSLEGGQWTEAFF.

The sample holds one count of this clonotype. This chain uses TRBV6-5 with TRBJ2-7; TRBD2 matches at 11 bases. The CDR3 is 17 residues long. Germline V gene data show CDR1 as MNHEY and CDR2 as SVGAGI. V was clipped by 0 bases and J by 3 bases; unmatched bases: 7. Written as DNA, the CDR3 is TGTGCCAGCAGTTACTCCCTACTAGCGGGAGAACACTACGAGCAGTACTTC. Translation: CASSYSLLAGEHYEQYF.

The chain combines TRBV20-1 with TRBJ2-1; D not certain. Germline assignment: CDR1 DFQATT and CDR2 SNEGSKA (reference sequence). This CDR3 contains 10 residues. Between the trimmed V and J ends, which lost 6 bases and 3 bases, there was a span of 3 bases. In DNA, the CDR3 is TGCAGTGCGATCTACAATGAGCAGTTCTTC. Amino acid sequence: CSAIYNEQFF.

The CDR3 here is CASSQQPGLAGGDEQYF. DNA for the CDR3: TGCGCCAGCAGCCAACAGCCCGGACTAGCGGGAGGCGATGAGCAGTACTTC. V and J are TRBV4-3 and TRBJ2-5; 14 positions match TRBD2. Unmatched junction bases numbered 13, after V lost 2 bases and J lost 11 bases. The CDR3 totals 17 residues. The germline gives CDR1 LGHNA, CDR2 YSLEER.

This clonotype was observed once. The chain has TRBV7-9 and TRBJ1-6; D is possibly TRBD1 (6 bases). V was pared by 6 bases and J by 4 bases, with 13 bases between. This CDR3 is built from 15 residues. Germline CDR1 reads SEHNR; CDR2 reads FQNEAQ (reference sequence). The CDR3 here is CASSRAGQYNSPLHF. CDR3 DNA: TGTGCCAGCAGTCGCGCCGGACAGTATAATTCACCCCTCCACTTT.

This sequence joins TRBV18 and TRBJ1-6; TRBD1 aligns across 8 bases. This CDR3 is built from 15 residues. Looked up from germline, CDR1 is KGHSH and CDR2 is LQKENI. V trimming: 1 base; J trimming: 6 bases; junction bases outside the gene matches: 2. The CDR3, as DNA: TGTGCCAGCTCACCACAGACAGGGGTTAATTCACCCCTCCACTTT. Translated, it gives CASSPQTGVNSPLHF.

This chain joins TRBV7-8 and TRBJ2-7; TRBD1 matches at 9 bases. The CDR3 is 14 amino acids. Trimming removed 5 bases from V and 4 bases from J; junction bases left unmatched: 6. The germline CDR1 and CDR2 sequences are SGHVS and FQNEAQ. In DNA form, the CDR3 reads TGTGCCAGCAGCCCAAACAGGGGGCTATACGAGCAGTACTTC. This codes for CASSPNRGLYEQYF.

The genes are TRBV6-2 or TRBV6-3 and TRBJ2-1; 8 positions match TRBD1. Germline CDR1 reads MNHEY; CDR2 reads SVGEGT. With V trimmed by 0 bases and J by 5 bases, 6 bases remained unmatched. There are 16 residues in the CDR3. The CDR3 reads CASSYSRTGIHNEQFF. CDR3 bases: TGTGCCAGCAGTTACTCGAGGACAGGGATCCACAATGAGCAGTTCTTC.

The chain combines TRBV28 with TRBJ1-5, with D hard to call. V lost 7 bases, J lost 0 bases, and 16 bases lay in between. The CDR3 is 16 amino acids. Germline CDR1 and CDR2: MDHEN and SYDVKM. The CDR3 region has the DNA TGTGCCAGCACCCGACGCTCGGGGAATAGCAATCAGCCCCAGCATTTT. Encoded protein: CASTRRSGNSNQPQHF.

J is TRBJ1-2 and V is TRBV5-1; D is unresolved. The V gene's germline CDR1 is SGHRS and CDR2 YFSETQ. CDR3 length: 15 residues. Trimming took off 0 bases at V and 6 bases at J, with 15 bases between the two ends. DNA of the CDR3: TGCGCCAGCAGCTTGGTCGGGAGTTGGAGTGATGGCTACACCTTC. This translates into CASSLVGSWSDGYTF.

J is TRBJ2-7 and V is TRBV7-9; D remains ambiguous. Germline values: CDR1 SEHNR, CDR2 FQNEAQ (reference sequence). The V gene lost 5 bases and the J gene lost 3 bases, with 17 bases spanning the gap. The CDR3 is 15 residues long. The chain's CDR3 is CASSLRPAPLYEQYF. Here the CDR3 DNA reads TGTGCCAGCAGCCTAAGACCAGCACCCCTCTACGAGCAGTACTTC.

The chain recombines TRBV7-9 with TRBJ2-6; D unclear. Trimming pared 7 bases from V and 5 bases from J, leaving 9 bases between. CDR1 SEHNR and CDR2 FQNEAQ come from the germline V gene (reference sequence). The CDR3 totals 13 residues. The CDR3 loop is CASTLYRANVLTF. CDR3 nucleotide sequence: TGTGCCAGCACCCTCTACAGGGCCAACGTCCTGACTTTC.

This chain connects TRBV30 to TRBJ2-5; D is undetermined. The ends were cut back, 2 bases at V and 5 bases at J, with 6 bases in the middle. The CDR3 runs 11 residues. Germline V gene sequence: CDR1 GTSNPN, CDR2 SVGIG (reference sequence). The CDR3 DNA reads as TGTGCCTGGAGTCCCTCGGAGACCCAGTACTTC. The encoded protein is CAWSPSETQYF.

The V call is TRBV30, the J call TRBJ1-4; D not certain. V gave up 8 bases and J gave up 0 bases, with 10 bases separating them. Per germline, CDR1 GTSNPN and CDR2 SVGIG (reference sequence). This CDR3 is 13 amino acids long. CDR3 residues: CAISVATNEKLFF. The CDR3 DNA reads TGTGCCATCTCGGTTGCAACTAATGAAAAACTGTTTTTT.

A few counts support this clonotype. The rearrangement links TRBV29-1 to TRBJ2-7; perhaps D is TRBD1 or TRBD2 (6 bases each). CDR3 length: 11 amino acids. V was trimmed by 4 bases and J by 5 bases, leaving 9 bases between them. CDR1 is SQVTM and CDR2 is ANQGSEA in the germline V gene. Written as DNA, the CDR3 is TGCAGCGTTGCAGGGGAGGACGAGCAGTACTTC. Its protein is CSVAGEDEQYF.

This clonotype was detected many times. The V call is TRBV12-3 or TRBV12-4, the J call TRBJ1-1, with a weak D call TRBD1 (6 bases). Trimming left V 7 bases short and J 1 base short, with 16 bases between. The CDR3 covers 15 residues. CDR3 region: CASTRDRRRNTEAFF. The CDR3 DNA follows: TGTGCCAGCACCCGAGACAGGCGGAGGAACACTGAAGCTTTCTTT.

This clonotype was seen repeatedly, ten times or more. One end of the junction is discordant with germline, which a read error may explain. The chain combines TRBV15 with TRBJ1-2; no definite D call. The CDR3 runs 12 residues. Germline values: CDR1 LNHNV, CDR2 YYDKDF (reference sequence). The CDR3 region has the DNA TGTGCCACCAGCGGAGAAAGCTATGGCTACACCTTC. Amino acid sequence: CATSGESYGYTF.